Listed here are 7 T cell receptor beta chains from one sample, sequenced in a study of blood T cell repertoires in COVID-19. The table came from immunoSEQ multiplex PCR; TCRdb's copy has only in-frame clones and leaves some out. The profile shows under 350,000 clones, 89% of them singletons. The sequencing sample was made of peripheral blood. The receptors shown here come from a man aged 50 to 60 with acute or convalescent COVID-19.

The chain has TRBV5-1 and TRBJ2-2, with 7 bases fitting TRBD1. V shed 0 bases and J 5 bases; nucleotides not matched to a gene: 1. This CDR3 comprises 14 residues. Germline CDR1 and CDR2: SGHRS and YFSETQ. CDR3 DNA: TGCGCCAGCAGCTTGGGCAGGGGGACCGGGGAGCTGTTTTTT. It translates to CASSLGRGTGELFF.

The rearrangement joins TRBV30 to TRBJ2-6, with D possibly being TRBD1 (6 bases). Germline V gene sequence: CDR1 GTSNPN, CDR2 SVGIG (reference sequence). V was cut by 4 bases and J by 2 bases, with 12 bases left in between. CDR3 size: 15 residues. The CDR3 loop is CAWNPGQAGANVLTF. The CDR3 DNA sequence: TGTGCCTGGAACCCGGGACAAGCTGGGGCCAACGTCCTGACTTTC.

CDR3 DNA sequence: TGTGCCAGCAGCGTAGTTTGGCGGGGGGACAATGAGCAGTTCTTC. Translated: CASSVVWRGDNEQFF. V gene TRBV9 combines with J gene TRBJ2-1, with 8 bases that match TRBD2. With 0 bases clipped from V and 5 bases from J, the junction kept 4 bases outside the gene matches. In germline, CDR1 is SGDLS, CDR2 YYNGEE. This CDR3 contains 15 residues.

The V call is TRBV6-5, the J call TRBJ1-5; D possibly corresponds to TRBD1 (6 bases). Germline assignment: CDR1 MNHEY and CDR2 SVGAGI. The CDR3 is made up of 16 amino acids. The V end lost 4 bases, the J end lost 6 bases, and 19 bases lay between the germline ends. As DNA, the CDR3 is TGTGCCAGCAGTTTACACCCAGGGGAAGGTAGTCAGCCCCAGCATTTT. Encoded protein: CASSLHPGEGSQPQHF.

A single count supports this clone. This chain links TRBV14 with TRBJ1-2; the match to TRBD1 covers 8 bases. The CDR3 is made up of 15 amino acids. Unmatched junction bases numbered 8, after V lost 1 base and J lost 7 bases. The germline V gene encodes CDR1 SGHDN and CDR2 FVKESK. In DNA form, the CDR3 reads TGTGCCAGCAGCCAAGGGGAGGGCAGGGGGCTTGGCTACACCTTC. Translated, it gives CASSQGEGRGLGYTF.

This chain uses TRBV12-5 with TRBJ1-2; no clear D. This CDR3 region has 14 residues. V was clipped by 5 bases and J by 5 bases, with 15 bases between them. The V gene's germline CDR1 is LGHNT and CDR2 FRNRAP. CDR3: CASGRGPSGYGYTF. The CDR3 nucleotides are TGTGCTAGTGGTCGCGGCCCGTCGGGGTATGGCTACACCTTC.

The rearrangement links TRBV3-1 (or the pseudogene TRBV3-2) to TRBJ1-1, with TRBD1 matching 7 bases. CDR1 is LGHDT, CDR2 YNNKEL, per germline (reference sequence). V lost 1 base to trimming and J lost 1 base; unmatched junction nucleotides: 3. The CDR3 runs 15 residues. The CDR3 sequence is CASSQGTGANTEAFF. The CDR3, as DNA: TGTGCCAGCAGCCAAGGGACAGGAGCGAACACTGAAGCTTTCTTT.